This is a list of T cell receptor beta chains from one sample in a study of blood T cell repertoires in COVID-19. Method: immunoSEQ multiplex PCR; TCRdb's copy keeps in-frame clones and lacks some. The table records about 14,000 clones, around nine tenths of them present only once. Sequenced: peripheral blood. These receptors were obtained from a human donor with active COVID-19. The donor label of this sample is uncertain. CDR3s include the opening cysteine and the closing phenylalanine or tryptophan.

j_call v_call cdr3_aa
TRBJ1-1 TRBV2 CASSKRGRAMNTEAFF
TRBJ2-2 TRBV9 CASTTSGSVTGELFF
TRBJ2-1 TRBV7-3 CASSTPTEVYVSHEQFF
TRBJ2-3 TRBV3-1/TRBV3-2 CASSQVSVAGQMTDTQYF
TRBJ2-1 TRBV7-9 CASSSTRGNEQFF
TRBJ1-6 TRBV3-1/TRBV3-2 CASSQATGSPNSPLHF
TRBJ2-1 TRBV6-5 CASSPTSGGWDEQFF
TRBJ2-3 TRBV3-1/TRBV3-2 CASSLIPGQVADTQYF
TRBJ1-1 TRBV6-5 CASRGRVKNTEAFF
TRBJ1-1 TRBV7-9 CASSPALRYTEAFF
TRBJ2-1 TRBV6-5 CASSTRSGGDGEQFF
TRBJ2-7 TRBV7-8 CASSPNRVKPYEQYF
TRBJ1-5 TRBV7-9 CASSPTAGSSNQPQHF
TRBJ1-2 TRBV11-2 CASSLEKGDGYTF
TRBJ2-3 TRBV30 CAWTPRGTASTDTQYF
TRBJ2-7 TRBV5-1 CASSFFGSSYEQYF